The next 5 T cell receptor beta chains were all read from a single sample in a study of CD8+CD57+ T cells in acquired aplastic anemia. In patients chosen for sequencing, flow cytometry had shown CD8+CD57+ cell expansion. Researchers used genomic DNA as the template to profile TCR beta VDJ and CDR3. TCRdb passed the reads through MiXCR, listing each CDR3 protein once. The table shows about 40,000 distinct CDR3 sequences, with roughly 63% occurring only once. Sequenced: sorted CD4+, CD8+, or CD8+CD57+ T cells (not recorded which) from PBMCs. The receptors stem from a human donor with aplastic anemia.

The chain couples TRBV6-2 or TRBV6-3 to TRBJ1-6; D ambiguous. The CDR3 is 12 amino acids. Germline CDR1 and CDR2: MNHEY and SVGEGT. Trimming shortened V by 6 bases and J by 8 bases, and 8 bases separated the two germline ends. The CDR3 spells CASRDRDSPLHF. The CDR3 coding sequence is TGTGCCAGCAGGGATCGAGATTCACCCCTCCACTTT.

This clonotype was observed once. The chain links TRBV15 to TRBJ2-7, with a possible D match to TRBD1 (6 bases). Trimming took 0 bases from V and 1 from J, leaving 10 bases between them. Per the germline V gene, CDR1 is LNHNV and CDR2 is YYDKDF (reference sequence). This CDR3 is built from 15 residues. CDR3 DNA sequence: TGTGCCACCAGCAGAGATCTGACAGGATCCTACGAGCAGTACTTC. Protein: CATSRDLTGSYEQYF. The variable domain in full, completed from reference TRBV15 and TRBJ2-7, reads DAMVIQNPRYQVTQFGKPVTLSCSQTLNHNVMYWYQQKSSQAPKLLFHYYDKDFNNEADTPDNFQSRRPNTSFCFLDIRSPGLGDTAMYLCATSRDLTGSYEQYFGPGTRLTVT.

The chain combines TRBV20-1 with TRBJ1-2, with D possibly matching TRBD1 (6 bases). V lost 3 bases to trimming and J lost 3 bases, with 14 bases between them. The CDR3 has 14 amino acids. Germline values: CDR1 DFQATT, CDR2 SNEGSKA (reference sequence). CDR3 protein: CSASAWGRDYGYTF. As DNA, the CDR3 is TGCAGTGCTAGTGCCTGGGGGCGAGACTATGGCTACACCTTC.

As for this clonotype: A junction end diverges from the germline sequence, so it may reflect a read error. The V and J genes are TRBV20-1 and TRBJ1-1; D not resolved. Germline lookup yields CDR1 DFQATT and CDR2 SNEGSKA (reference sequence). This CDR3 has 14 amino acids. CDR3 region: CSARDLGRTTEAFF. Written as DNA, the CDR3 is TGCAGTGCTAGAGACCTTGGGAGGACCACTGAAGCCTTCTTT.

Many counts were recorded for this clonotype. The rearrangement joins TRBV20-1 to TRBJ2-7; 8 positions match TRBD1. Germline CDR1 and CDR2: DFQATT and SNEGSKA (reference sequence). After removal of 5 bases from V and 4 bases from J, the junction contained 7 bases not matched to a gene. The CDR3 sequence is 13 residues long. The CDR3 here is CSASDRDPYEQYF. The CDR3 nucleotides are TGCAGTGCTTCGGACAGGGACCCTTACGAGCAGTACTTC.